These 14 T cell receptor beta chains were all obtained from the same sample, sequenced in a study of shared clonotypes between healthy human individuals. Naive CD8 cells comprised CD45RO-negative, CCR7-positively selected cells, excluding terminally differentiated effector memory CD45RA+ cells. Here immunoSEQ multiplex PCR was the method, and the copy in TCRdb shows in-frame clones only, minus some. Among some 740,000 clones listed, about 91% were seen once. Sequenced: naive CD8+ T cells sorted from blood. The source is a man aged 25 to 40 in good health.

The chain uses TRBV27 and TRBJ1-4; D possibly corresponds to TRBD1 (6 bases). V shed 6 bases and J shed 15 bases, with 17 bases lying between them. Germline-derived CDR1 and CDR2 are MNHEY and SMNVEV (reference sequence). This CDR3 has 12 residues. The CDR3 DNA follows: TGTGCCAGCAGCCGCCCAGGGGACACGATGTTTTTT. This gives the protein CASSRPGDTMFF.

The gene calls are TRBV7-2 and TRBJ1-2, with TRBD1 identical over 8 bases. The CDR3 extends over 15 amino acids. Germline V gives CDR1 SGHTA, CDR2 FQGNSA. V was pared by 1 base and J by 6 bases, with 7 bases of the junction left unmatched. The CDR3 reads CASSLGTGISDGYTF. Written as DNA, the CDR3 is TGTGCCAGCAGCTTAGGGACAGGGATTTCGGATGGCTACACCTTC. The full variable domain, its missing parts supplied by reference TRBV7-2 and TRBJ1-2, is GAGVSQSPSNKVTEKGKDVELRCDPISGHTALYWYRQSLGQGLEFLIYFQGNSAPDKSGLPSDRFSAERTGGSVSTLTIQRTQQEDSAVYLCASSLGTGISDGYTFGSGTRLTVV.

V and J are TRBV2 and TRBJ2-1, with 9 bases aligning to TRBD2. The CDR3 consists of 15 residues. Germline assignment: CDR1 SNHLY and CDR2 FYNNEI. Trimming cost V 5 bases and J 2 bases; bases outside gene matches: 4. The CDR3 nucleotides are TGTGCCAGCAGTTCAGCGGGAGGCGCCTACAATGAGCAGTTCTTC. This codes for CASSSAGGAYNEQFF.

This rearrangement joins TRBV6-6 to TRBJ1-2; TRBD1 matches at 8 bases. Germline CDR1 reads MNHNY; CDR2 reads SVGAGI (reference sequence). This CDR3 region has 13 residues. The V gene end was trimmed by 5 bases and the J gene end by 8 bases; junction bases not matched to a gene: 7. The CDR3 sequence: CASSTNRGEGYTF. The DNA of the CDR3 is TGTGCCAGCAGTACAAACAGGGGGGAAGGCTACACCTTC.

The chain is built from TRBV11-2 and TRBJ2-1, with D possibly being TRBD1 (6 bases). CDR3 length: 13 residues. Trimming took off 8 bases at V and 5 bases at J, with 13 bases between the two ends. Germline lookup yields CDR1 SGHAT and CDR2 FQNNGV. In nucleotides, the CDR3 is TGTGCCAGCGGTCGGGACATAGACAATGAGCAGTTCTTC. Protein sequence: CASGRDIDNEQFF.

The rearrangement links TRBV7-2 to TRBJ2-1; D gene uncertain. CDR3 length: 14 residues. In germline, CDR1 is SGHTA, CDR2 FQGNSA. V shed 1 base and J shed 6 bases, with 10 bases lying between them. Written as DNA, the CDR3 is TGTGCCAGCAGCTTAGGGGTAGGAGTCAATGAGCAGTTCTTC. This encodes CASSLGVGVNEQFF. The full variable domain, in which reference TRBV7-2 and TRBJ2-1 provide the parts outside the CDR3, is GAGVSQSPSNKVTEKGKDVELRCDPISGHTALYWYRQSLGQGLEFLIYFQGNSAPDKSGLPSDRFSAERTGGSVSTLTIQRTQQEDSAVYLCASSLGVGVNEQFFGPGTRLTVL.

V and J are TRBV2 and TRBJ2-3, with D perhaps assigned TRBD1 or TRBD2 (5 bases each). This CDR3 region has 13 residues. With 6 bases removed from V and 2 bases from J, the gap between germline ends came to 9 bases. The V gene's germline CDR1 is SNHLY and CDR2 FYNNEI. CDR3 residues: CASRDGTTDTQYF. The CDR3 nucleotides are TGTGCCAGCAGGGATGGGACCACAGATACGCAGTATTTT. The variable domain in full, completed from reference TRBV2 and TRBJ2-3, reads EPEVTQTPSHQVTQMGQEVILRCVPISNHLYFYWYRQILGQKVEFLVSFYNNEISEKSEIFDDQFSVERPDGSNFTLKIRSTKLEDSAMYFCASRDGTTDTQYFGPGTRLTVL.

The gene calls are TRBV10-3 and TRBJ2-7; no firm D call. Germline-derived CDR1 and CDR2 are ENHRY and SYGVKD. Trimming left V 1 base short and J 1 base short, with 11 bases between. CDR3 size: 15 residues. CDR3 sequence (DNA): TGTGCCATCAGTGAGTGGTTCACCCCATCCTACGAGCAGTACTTC. This sequence encodes CAISEWFTPSYEQYF.

This rearrangement joins TRBV28 to TRBJ1-4; perhaps TRBD1 as D (5 bases). This CDR3 contains 14 residues. Germline CDR1 MDHEN, CDR2 SYDVKM. Trimming took off 6 bases at V and 5 bases at J, with 13 bases between the two ends. As DNA, the CDR3 is TGTGCCAGCAGGGGGGACGGCCAAAATGAAAAACTGTTTTTT. It translates to CASRGDGQNEKLFF.

This clone has only one observation. This chain connects TRBV27 to TRBJ2-6, with 12 positions matching TRBD1. J gave up 0 bases and V 7 bases, and 4 bases lay outside the gene matches. The germline gives CDR1 MNHEY, CDR2 SMNVEV (reference sequence). The CDR3 has 17 residues. The DNA of the CDR3 is TGTGCCAGCACCCCGGGACAGGGGGCCTCTGGGGCCAACGTCCTGACTTTC. Its protein is CASTPGQGASGANVLTF.

The chain links TRBV6-1 to TRBJ1-5, with 7 nucleotides matching TRBD1. This CDR3 spans 15 amino acids. Germline V gene data show CDR1 as MNHNS and CDR2 as SASEGT. V lost 3 bases and J lost 0; bases outside the gene matches: 2. In DNA, the CDR3 is TGTGCCAGCAGTGACAGGGGGAATAGCAATCAGCCCCAGCATTTT. Residues: CASSDRGNSNQPQHF.

The chain has TRBV5-4 and TRBJ2-7; 10 bases are shared with TRBD1. The CDR3 loop spans 14 amino acids. Germline CDR1 is SGHNT and CDR2 is YYREEE (reference sequence). V gave up 5 bases and J gave up 6 bases; unmatched junction bases: 8. CDR3 region: CASRPGQGSPEQYF. The DNA of the CDR3 is TGTGCCAGCAGACCGGGACAGGGGTCCCCCGAGCAGTACTTC.

The chain is built from TRBV2 and TRBJ2-7; weak D call: TRBD2 (5 bases). V was trimmed by 5 bases and J by 3 bases, leaving 11 bases between them. The CDR3 is 13 amino acids. CDR1 and CDR2 (germline): SNHLY, FYNNEI. As DNA, the CDR3 is TGTGCCAGCAGTTCCCGGGGATACTACGAGCAGTACTTC. This encodes CASSSRGYYEQYF.

This chain's CDR3 is CASSSKRSTQETQYF. For the CDR3, the DNA is TGTGCCAGCAGCTCCAAGCGGAGCACTCAAGAGACCCAGTACTTC. The chain joins TRBV7-9 to TRBJ2-5, with D possibly being TRBD2 (5 bases). V lost 4 bases and J 2 bases, leaving 14 bases between the germline ends. The length of the CDR3 is 15 residues. The germline CDR1 and CDR2 sequences are SEHNR and FQNEAQ (reference sequence).